These T cell receptor delta chains were read from a single sample in a study of gamma-delta T cells after stem cell transplantation. With CATT, TCRdb re-called clones from the RT-PCR reads. The sample lists around 1,700 delta-chain clones, 4% to 4.5% occurring once. The specimen was gamma-delta T cells. These TCRs come from a human donor. It is not recorded whose cells these are; they may come from a transplant donor. The conserved cysteine and the conserved F or W are not part of the CDR3 here.

TRDV2 | 13 | ACDTLGDLTDKLI
TRDV1 | 22 | ALGELLDLYRMYWGIPDTDKLI
TRDV2 | 16 | ACDTAGLLGDRTDKLI
TRDV2 | 16 | ACDSWGNDPWDTRQMF
TRDV1 | 19 | ALGKPPGGSHWGILGDKLI
TRDV1 | 20 | ALGECITAHWGIQVYTDKLI
TRDV1 | 20 | ALGDPGPFLPWGPNFTAQLF
TRDV1 | 19 | ALGENGLYWGIPLYTNKLI
TRDV3 | 19 | AIIPRQRSYCFVGYTDKLI
TRDV1 | 17 | ALGELRWGWGMGLGGLI
TRDV1 | 22 | ALGALISSSTGGYAGAYTDKLI
TRDV2 | 15 | ACDTLRGATYTDKLI
TRDV1 | 17 | ALGVPRGYWGPYTDKLI
TRDV1 | 20 | ALGDPPLFRYWGPNFTAQLF
TRDV1 | 16 | ALGDTPTGGSHTDKLI
TRDV3 | 19 | AFTPFRLGDTHALYADKLI
TRDV1 | 17 | ALGAPFPNPIYYTDKLI